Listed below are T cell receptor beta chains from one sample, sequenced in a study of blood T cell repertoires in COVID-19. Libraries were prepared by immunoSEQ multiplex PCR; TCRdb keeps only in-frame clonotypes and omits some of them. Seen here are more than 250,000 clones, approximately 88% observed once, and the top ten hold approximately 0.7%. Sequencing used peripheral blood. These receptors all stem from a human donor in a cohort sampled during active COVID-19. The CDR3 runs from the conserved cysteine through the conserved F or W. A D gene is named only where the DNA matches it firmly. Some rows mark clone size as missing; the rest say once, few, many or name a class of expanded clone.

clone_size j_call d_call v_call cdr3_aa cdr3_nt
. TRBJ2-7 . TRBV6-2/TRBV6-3 CASSYASGGRSYEQYF TGTGCCAGCAGTTACGCCTCCGGGGGGCGCTCCTACGAGCAGTACTTC
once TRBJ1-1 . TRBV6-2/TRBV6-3 CASSPGQGWARTEAFF TGTGCCAGCAGCCCGGGGCAGGGGTGGGCGAGGACTGAAGCTTTCTTT
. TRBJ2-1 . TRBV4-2 CASSQVMDEGEQFF TGTGCCAGCAGCCAAGTTATGGATGAGGGTGAGCAGTTCTTC
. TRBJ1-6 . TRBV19 CASNVDRGSRSPLHF TGTGCCAGTAATGTGGACAGAGGGAGTCGCTCACCCCTCCACTTT
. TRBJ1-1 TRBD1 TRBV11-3 CASSLSQGALHTEAFF TGTGCCAGCAGCCTATCGCAGGGGGCGCTTCACACTGAAGCTTTCTTT
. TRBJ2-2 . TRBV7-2 CASSRPDGGELFF TGTGCCAGCAGCCGACCAGACGGGGGGGAGCTGTTTTTT
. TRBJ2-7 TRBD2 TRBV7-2 CASSYPTGLAGSNEQYF TGTGCCAGCAGCTACCCAACCGGACTAGCGGGAAGTAACGAGCAGTACTTC
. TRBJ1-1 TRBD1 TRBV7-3 CASSSNGDRGLAEAFF TGTGCCAGCAGCTCTAACGGGGACAGGGGGCTCGCTGAAGCTTTCTTT
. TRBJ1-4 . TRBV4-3 CASSRDSTGINEKLFF TGCGCCAGCAGCCGAGACTCTACAGGGATTAATGAAAAACTGTTTTTT
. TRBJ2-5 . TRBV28 CASSLLDTDQETQYF TGTGCCAGCAGTTTACTAGATACCGACCAAGAGACCCAGTACTTC
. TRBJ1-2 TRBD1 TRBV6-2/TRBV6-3 CASSSWDRAGNYGYTF TGTGCCAGCAGTTCCTGGGACAGGGCGGGAAACTATGGCTACACCTTC
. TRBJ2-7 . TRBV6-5 CASGRDTGSYEQYF TGTGCCAGCGGACGGGACACCGGGTCCTACGAGCAGTACTTC
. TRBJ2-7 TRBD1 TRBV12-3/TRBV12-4 CASRGTAPYEQYF TGTGCCAGCAGGGGGACAGCCCCCTACGAGCAGTACTTC